The present TCR beta chain was sequenced within a study of beta chain features in type 1 diabetes. Every bit of the isolated RNA underwent reverse transcription, so sequencing read expressed TCRB transcripts. Libraries were prepared by immunoSEQ multiplex PCR; TCRdb keeps only in-frame clonotypes and omits some of them. Here the sample spans 640,000 or so clones, under 15% being singletons. Overall study results and limits: Type 1 diabetes patients showed a moderate but significant shortening of TCRB CDR3s in all four CD4+ subsets. Naive, central memory and Treg TCRB repertoires seemed to resemble each other more closely in patients than they did in healthy donors. In type 1 diabetes patients, VDJ junctions had fewer insertions; deletions at these junctions were more frequent.

The CDR3 runs to 15 residues. Germline lookup yields CDR1 SNHLY and CDR2 FYNNEI. V shed 7 bases, J shed 4 bases, and the junction held 11 bases outside the gene matches. In the case of this clone: The antigen is not known.

This sequence joins TRBV2 and TRBJ1-1, with 8 bases fitting TRBD1. Sequenced input: naive CD4+ T cells from blood. This receptor was identified in a man younger than 35 with type 1 diabetes. The CDR3 here is CASILQGAGRTEAFF. The CDR3 DNA follows: TGTGCCAGCATCCTCCAGGGGGCCGGCCGCACTGAAGCTTTCTTT.